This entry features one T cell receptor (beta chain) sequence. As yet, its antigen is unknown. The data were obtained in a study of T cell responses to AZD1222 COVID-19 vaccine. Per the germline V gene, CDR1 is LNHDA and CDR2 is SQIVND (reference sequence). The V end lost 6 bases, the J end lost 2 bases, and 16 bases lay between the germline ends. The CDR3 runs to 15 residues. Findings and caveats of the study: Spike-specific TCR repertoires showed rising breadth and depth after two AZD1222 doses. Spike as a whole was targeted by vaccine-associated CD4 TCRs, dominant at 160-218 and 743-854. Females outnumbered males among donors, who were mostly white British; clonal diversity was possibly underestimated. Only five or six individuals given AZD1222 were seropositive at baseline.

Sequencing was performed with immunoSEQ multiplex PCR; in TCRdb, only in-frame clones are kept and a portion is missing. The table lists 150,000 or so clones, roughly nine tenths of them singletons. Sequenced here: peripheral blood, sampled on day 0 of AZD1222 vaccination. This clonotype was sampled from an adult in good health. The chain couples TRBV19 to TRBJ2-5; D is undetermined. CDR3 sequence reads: CASSWASSTQETQYF. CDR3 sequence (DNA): TGTGCCAGTAGCTGGGCCTCAAGCACTCAAGAGACCCAGTACTTC.